The next 15 T cell receptor beta chains were all read from a single sample in a study of T-cell memory formation after mild COVID-19. TCRdb analysed the 5' RACE reads with MiXCR anew, one entry per CDR3 protein. The sample holds 550,000 to 600,000 distinct CDR3 sequences; 17% are singletons and the top ten take around 7.8%. Material for sequencing was PBMCs or a T cell subset sorted from them (not recorded which). The receptors originated from an adult woman who had mild COVID-19 (a few samples of this study predate the infection). Cell type and time point are not known.

This clonotype has a handful of counts. The chain combines TRBV20-1 with TRBJ2-7; TRBD1 is a possible D gene (5 bases). Germline V gene lookup returns CDR1 DFQATT and CDR2 SNEGSKA (reference sequence). V was shortened by 6 bases and J by 3 bases, with 18 bases between the two germline ends. This CDR3 is 14 amino acids long. The CDR3 region is CSAQPSGHNYEQYF. In nucleotides, the CDR3 is TGCAGTGCCCAGCCGTCCGGACACAACTACGAGCAGTACTTC.

The chain carries TRBV6-2 or TRBV6-3 and TRBJ2-7, with D perhaps TRBD2 (6 bases). The CDR3 length is 14 residues. Per the germline V gene, CDR1 is MNHEY and CDR2 is SVGEGT. CDR3 DNA: TGTGCTTCGAAGGACGGGGGAGTGACCTACGAGCAGTACTTC. It encodes CASKDGGVTYEQYF.

Many counts were recorded for this clonotype. This chain uses TRBV7-9 with TRBJ2-5; D is uncertain. CDR3 length: 13 amino acids. From germline, CDR1 is SEHNR and CDR2 FQNEAQ (reference sequence). V shed 7 bases and J shed 0 bases, with 9 bases lying between them. This chain's CDR3 is CASTSQNQETQYF. The DNA for the CDR3 is TGTGCCAGCACATCCCAAAACCAAGAGACCCAGTACTTC.

This chain links TRBV19 with TRBJ2-7, with 8 bases fitting TRBD1. This CDR3 has 13 residues. J lost 6 bases, V lost 5 bases, and 6 bases had no gene match. The germline gives CDR1 LNHDA, CDR2 SQIVND (reference sequence). Here the CDR3 reads CASSYGQGGEQYF. CDR3 coding DNA: TGTGCCAGTAGTTACGGACAGGGAGGCGAGCAGTACTTC.

CDR3 sequence reads: CASRSDSTVGTDTQYF. The CDR3 DNA follows: TGTGCCAGCAGATCAGACTCCACGGTCGGCACAGATACGCAGTATTTT. The rearrangement joins TRBV7-2 to TRBJ2-3; unclear D gene. The CDR3 sequence is 16 residues long. Trimming cost V 6 bases and J 1 base, with 17 bases left between them. Looked up from germline, CDR1 is SGHTA and CDR2 is FQGNSA.

The chain is built from TRBV7-9 and TRBJ1-2; TRBD1 is a possible D gene (6 bases). Per the germline V gene, CDR1 is SEHNR and CDR2 is FQNEAQ (reference sequence). There are 16 residues in the CDR3. V shed 0 bases and J shed 4 bases, with 15 bases lying between them. CDR3 bases: TGTGCCAGCAGCTTAGCGGGGGGCCAATCGTTCTATGGCTACACCTTC. Protein sequence: CASSLAGGQSFYGYTF.

This clonotype has just a few counts. The chain joins TRBV7-9 to TRBJ1-2; no definite D call. CDR3 length equals 15 residues. Germline assignment: CDR1 SEHNR and CDR2 FQNEAQ (reference sequence). V lost 5 bases, J lost 4 bases, and 17 bases lay in between. The CDR3, as DNA: TGTGCCAGCAGCCATATGACACAACTAGTCTATGGCTACACCTTC. Translating it yields CASSHMTQLVYGYTF.

The V gene is TRBV4-2, the J gene TRBJ2-7; TRBD2 matches 11 bases. The CDR3 sequence is 15 residues long. Looked up from germline, CDR1 is LGHNA and CDR2 is YNFKEQ. V shed 0 bases and J 4 bases; nucleotides not matched to a gene: 2. CDR3 DNA: TGTGCCAGCAGCCAAGAACTAGCGGGAGAGTACGAGCAGTACTTC. It yields the protein CASSQELAGEYEQYF.

This clonotype has only a few counts. The J gene is TRBJ2-7, the V gene TRBV10-3, with 10 bases fitting TRBD1. J gave up 4 bases and V 5 bases, and 5 bases lay outside the gene matches. The V gene's germline CDR1 is ENHRY and CDR2 SYGVKD. The CDR3 runs to 14 residues. In nucleotides, the CDR3 is TGTGCCATCAGTATGGGACAGGGGTCGTACGAGCAGTACTTC. Translated, it gives CAISMGQGSYEQYF.

This clonotype has only a few counts. CDR3 sequence (DNA): TGTGCCATCAGTGAATCGGGGACTAGCACAGATACGCAGTATTTT. It codes for CAISESGTSTDTQYF. This sequence joins TRBV10-3 and TRBJ2-3; TRBD2 is a possible D gene (6 bases). The V and J ends lost 3 bases and 0 bases respectively, with 10 bases between them. CDR3 length: 15 residues. Germline-derived CDR1 and CDR2 are ENHRY and SYGVKD.

CDR3 in DNA: TGTGCCAGCAGTTGGGGGACAGGGGGGACCGGGGAGCTGTTTTTT. Its protein product is CASSWGTGGTGELFF. This sequence joins TRBV12-3 or TRBV12-4 and TRBJ2-2; 11 positions match TRBD1. CDR3 length equals 15 residues. V shed 4 bases, J shed 5 bases, and the junction held 3 bases outside the gene matches.

As for this clonotype: Its ends do not fully match the called genes, so a read error is possible. The rearrangement links TRBV14 to TRBJ1-1, with a tentative D call TRBD1 (6 bases). The germline V gene has CDR1 SGHDN and CDR2 FVKESK. The CDR3 totals 16 residues. The chain's CDR3 is CAGSRVTGHWNTEAFF. In DNA, the CDR3 is TGTGCCGGCAGTCGAGTTACGGGACACTGGAACACTGAAGCTTTCTTT.

This clonotype was detected ten times or more. This sequence joins TRBV11-2 and TRBJ2-1; TRBD1 is a possible D gene (7 bases). V lost 2 bases, J lost 8 bases, and 16 bases lay in between. The length of the CDR3 is 15 residues. The germline V gene encodes CDR1 SGHAT and CDR2 FQNNGV. The CDR3 nucleotides read TGTGCCAGCAGCTTACAGGCAGGGGGGTTCGATGAGCAGTTCTTC. This translates into CASSLQAGGFDEQFF.

This clonotype was counted between two and nine times. The chain carries TRBV6-2 or TRBV6-3 and TRBJ1-1; 7 nucleotides match TRBD1. V lost 9 bases to trimming and J lost 0 bases; unmatched junction nucleotides: 4. The CDR3 is 13 residues long. Germline-derived CDR1 and CDR2 are MNHEY and SVGEGT. The CDR3 is CASMTGMNTEAFF. DNA for the CDR3: TGTGCCAGTATGACAGGGATGAACACTGAAGCTTTCTTT.

The V gene is TRBV11-2, the J gene TRBJ2-3; D might be TRBD1 or TRBD2, each matching 5 bases. Deletions cut 3 bases from V and 5 bases from J, with 12 bases between. This CDR3 spans 14 amino acids. CDR1 is SGHAT and CDR2 is FQNNGV in the germline V gene. The CDR3 spells CASSFYGGRDTQYF. The DNA for the CDR3 is TGTGCCAGCAGCTTTTATGGGGGAAGAGATACGCAGTATTTT.